One T cell receptor (beta chain) is described in this entry. The data belong to a study of blood T cell repertoires in COVID-19. Libraries were prepared by immunoSEQ multiplex PCR; TCRdb keeps only in-frame clonotypes and omits some of them. The sample lists approximately 24,000 clones, around 86% seen once, with approximately 7.5% in the top ten. Trimming took 0 bases from V and 3 from J; bases not matched to a gene: 7. The germline gives CDR1 MGHRA, CDR2 YSYEKL. The CDR3 spans 16 residues. Input material: peripheral blood. The chain carries TRBV4-1 and TRBJ1-2, with 7 bases identical to TRBD1. The origin of this receptor is a man aged 50-59 years with active COVID-19. Here the CDR3 reads CASSQDRGQSYYGYTF. CDR3 in DNA: TGCGCCAGCAGCCAAGATCGGGGACAGTCTTACTATGGCTACACCTTC.